Listed below are T cell receptor beta chains from one sample, sequenced in a study of T-cell memory formation after mild COVID-19. One entry per CDR3 protein results from TCRdb running MiXCR on the 5' RACE reads. There are under 300,000 distinct CDR3 sequences in the sample; roughly 10% occur only once, and more than 20% lies in the top ten. Sequenced material: PBMCs or a T cell subset sorted from them (not recorded which). Receptors originate from a man in his late teens or twenties who had mild COVID-19 (a few samples of this study predate the infection). Cell type and time point are not known. Each CDR3 is given with its conserved first and last residue. The order of the fields is V gene, clone size, D gene, J gene, CDR3 DNA, CDR3 protein. The D gene is left open where the match is weak. Clone size is given for some rows only: seen once, a few or many times, or a class if the clone is expanded.

TRBV6-6	.	.	TRBJ2-7	TGTGCCAGCAGCCCCCCCGGGACTTTAGCCTACGAGCAGTACTTC	CASSPPGTLAYEQYF
TRBV11-1	few	.	TRBJ2-5	TGTGCCAGCAGCTTAAAACATCGGGACATCCAAGAGACCCAGTACTTC	CASSLKHRDIQETQYF
TRBV6-5	few	.	TRBJ2-4	TGTGCCAGCACCACCCATCAAAGGGATAGGGTTGACATTCAGTACTTC	CASTTHQRDRVDIQYF
TRBV7-2	few	TRBD1	TRBJ2-7	TGTGCCAGCAGCCCGGGACAGGGATTGAAGGGGTCCTACGAGCAGTACTTC	CASSPGQGLKGSYEQYF
TRBV4-3	few	.	TRBJ2-5	TGCGCCAGCAGCCAGAGAGGGGAGACCCAGTACTTC	CASSQRGETQYF
TRBV27	.	.	TRBJ1-2	TGTGCCAGCAGTCCCAAGGGGTTTGGCTACACCTTC	CASSPKGFGYTF
TRBV19	few	.	TRBJ2-1	TGTGCCAGTAGTATACAGGGGGGCTCCTACAATGAGCAGTTCTTC	CASSIQGGSYNEQFF
TRBV7-2	.	.	TRBJ1-2	TGTGCCAGCAGCAACCGGGACAAGGGGCGGGATGGCTACACCTTC	CASSNRDKGRDGYTF
TRBV6-1	few	.	TRBJ1-6	TGTGCCAGCACCGATGCCCTTGGTCCAGGGGATTCACCCCTCCACTTT	CASTDALGPGDSPLHF
TRBV4-1	.	TRBD2	TRBJ2-4	TGCGCCAGCAGCCAAACCAGGGCTACTAGCGTTCCAATAGCCAAAAACATTCAGTACTTC	CASSQTRATSVPIAKNIQYF
TRBV9	.	TRBD1	TRBJ1-2	TGTGCCAGCAGCACGGACAGGGTCTATGGCTACACCTTC	CASSTDRVYGYTF
TRBV5-1	many	TRBD1	TRBJ1-6	TGCGCCAGCAGCACCAAACAGGGGATTAATTCACCCCTCCACTTT	CASSTKQGINSPLHF
TRBV6-1	.	.	TRBJ2-3	TGTGCCAGCAGTGGAGACTGGAGCCGACAGTCAGATACGCAGTATTTT	CASSGDWSRQSDTQYF
TRBV12-3/TRBV12-4	few	TRBD2	TRBJ2-3	TGTGCCAGCAGTTTAGCATCAGCGGGGGGGCCTAGCACAGATACGCAGTATTTT	CASSLASAGGPSTDTQYF
TRBV6-2/TRBV6-3	.	TRBD1	TRBJ1-5	TGTGCCAGCAGGGACAGGGCCATACAGCCCCAGCATTTT	CASRDRAIQPQHF
TRBV4-3	.	.	TRBJ1-2	TGCGCCAGCAGCCAAGAGGTAGGGGCAGATGGCTACACCTTC	CASSQEVGADGYTF
TRBV7-2	.	.	TRBJ2-3	TGTGCCAGCAGCCACCGTTTTAATACGCAGTATTTT	CASSHRFNTQYF
TRBV5-6	few	.	TRBJ1-2	TGTGCCAGCAAACATGGAGGACAGAGCTATGGCTACACCTTC	CASKHGGQSYGYTF
TRBV4-1	.	TRBD1	TRBJ1-4	TGCGCCAGCTCGACAGGGAACTATAATGAAAAACTGTTTTTT	CASSTGNYNEKLFF
TRBV7-9	many	.	TRBJ2-2	TGTGCCAGCAGCCCTCGCGACGGTGCGAACACCGGGGAGCTGTTTTTT	CASSPRDGANTGELFF
TRBV7-9	few	.	TRBJ1-4	TGTGCCAGCAGCGCGGGACTGCTCCCTAATGAAAAACTGTTTTTT	CASSAGLLPNEKLFF
TRBV7-2	.	.	TRBJ2-5	TGTGCCAGCAGCTTAGGGGGGGCGACGGAGACCCAGTACTTC	CASSLGGATETQYF
TRBV20-1	many	.	TRBJ1-2	TGCAGTGCTAGAGATTACGGCAGGGACTATGGCTACACCTTC	CSARDYGRDYGYTF
TRBV15	.	TRBD2	TRBJ2-3	TGTGCCACCAGCAGAGAGCGGGGGGGGGATACGCAGTATTTT	CATSRERGGDTQYF
TRBV10-3	.	.	TRBJ2-3	TGTGCCATCAGTGGAGGGTCGTCTAGCACAGATACGCAGTATTTT	CAISGGSSSTDTQYF
TRBV5-5	few	.	TRBJ2-4	TGTGCCAGCAGCCTGAGCAATCCGGACGGAGCCAAAAACATTCAGTACTTC	CASSLSNPDGAKNIQYF
TRBV24-1	.	.	TRBJ2-5	TGTGCCACCTCGACGGACAGTCAAGAGACCCAGTACTTC	CATSTDSQETQYF
TRBV7-9	few	.	TRBJ2-2	TGTGCCAGCCGACGTGGGGGTTCCTTCGGGGACACCGGGGAGCTGTTTTTT	CASRRGGSFGDTGELFF
TRBV15	.	.	TRBJ1-2	TGTGCCACCAGCAGAGTTGGTGCAGACTATGGCTACACCTTC	CATSRVGADYGYTF
TRBV6-6	few	TRBD1	TRBJ1-1	TGTGCCAGCAGTTGGGCGACAGGGGGGACTGAAGCTTTCTTT	CASSWATGGTEAFF
TRBV27	few	.	TRBJ2-2	TGTGCCAGCAGTCTATATGTGACAACTAACACCGGGGAGCTGTTTTTT	CASSLYVTTNTGELFF